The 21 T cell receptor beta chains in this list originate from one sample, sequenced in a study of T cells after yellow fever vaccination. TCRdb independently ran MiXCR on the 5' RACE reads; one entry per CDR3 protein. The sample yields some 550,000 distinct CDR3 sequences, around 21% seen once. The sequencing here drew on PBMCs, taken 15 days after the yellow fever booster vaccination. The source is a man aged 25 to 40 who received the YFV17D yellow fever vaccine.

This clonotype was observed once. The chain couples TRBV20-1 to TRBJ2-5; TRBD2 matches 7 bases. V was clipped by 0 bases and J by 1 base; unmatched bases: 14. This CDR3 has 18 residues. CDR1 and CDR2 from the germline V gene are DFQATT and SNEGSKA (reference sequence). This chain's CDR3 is CSARDPRSSGSTQETQYF. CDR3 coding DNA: TGCAGTGCTAGAGATCCTAGAAGTAGCGGGTCTACCCAAGAGACCCAGTACTTC.

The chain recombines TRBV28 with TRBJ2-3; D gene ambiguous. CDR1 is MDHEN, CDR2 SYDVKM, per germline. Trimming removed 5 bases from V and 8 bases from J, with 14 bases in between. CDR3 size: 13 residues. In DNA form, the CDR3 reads TGTGCCAGCAGTAACACAAAAGAAGCTACGCAGTATTTT. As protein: CASSNTKEATQYF.

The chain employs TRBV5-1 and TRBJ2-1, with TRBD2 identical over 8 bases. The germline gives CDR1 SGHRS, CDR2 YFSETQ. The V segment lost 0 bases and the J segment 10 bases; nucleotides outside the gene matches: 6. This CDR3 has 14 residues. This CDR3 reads CASSLGTSFWEQFF. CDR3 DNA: TGCGCCAGCAGCTTGGGGACTAGCTTCTGGGAGCAGTTCTTC.

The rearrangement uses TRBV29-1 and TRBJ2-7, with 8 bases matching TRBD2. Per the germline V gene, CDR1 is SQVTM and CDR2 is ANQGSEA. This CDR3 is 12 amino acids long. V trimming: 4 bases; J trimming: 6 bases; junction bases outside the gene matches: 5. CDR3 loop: CSVGSGSSEQYF. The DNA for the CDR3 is TGCAGCGTTGGGAGCGGGAGTTCCGAGCAGTACTTC.

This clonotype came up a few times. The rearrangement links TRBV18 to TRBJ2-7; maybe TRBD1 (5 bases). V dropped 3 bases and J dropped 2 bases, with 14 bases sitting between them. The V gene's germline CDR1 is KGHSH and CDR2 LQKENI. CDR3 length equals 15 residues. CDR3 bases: TGTGCCAGCTCACCGTTTATCACAGGAGCCTACGAGCAGTACTTC. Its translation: CASSPFITGAYEQYF.

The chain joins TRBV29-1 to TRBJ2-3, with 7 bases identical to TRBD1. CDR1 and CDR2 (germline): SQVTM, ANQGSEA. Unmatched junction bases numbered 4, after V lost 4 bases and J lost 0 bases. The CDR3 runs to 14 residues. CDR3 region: CSVGRQGSTDTQYF. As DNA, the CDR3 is TGCAGCGTTGGGAGACAGGGAAGCACAGATACGCAGTATTTT.

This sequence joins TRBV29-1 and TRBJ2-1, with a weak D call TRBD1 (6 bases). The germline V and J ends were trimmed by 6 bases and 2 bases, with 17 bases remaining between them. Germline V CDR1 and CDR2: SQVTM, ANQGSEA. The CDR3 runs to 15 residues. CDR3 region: CSVAGTPRTYNEQFF. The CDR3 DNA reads TGCAGCGTCGCCGGGACACCTCGCACCTACAATGAGCAGTTCTTC.

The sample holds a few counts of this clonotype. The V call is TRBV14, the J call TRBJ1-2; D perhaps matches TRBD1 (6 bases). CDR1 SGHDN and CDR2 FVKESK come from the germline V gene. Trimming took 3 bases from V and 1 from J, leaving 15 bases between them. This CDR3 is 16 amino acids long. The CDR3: CASSQSRGGVNYGYTF. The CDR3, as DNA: TGTGCCAGCAGCCAGAGCAGGGGAGGTGTTAACTATGGCTACACCTTC.

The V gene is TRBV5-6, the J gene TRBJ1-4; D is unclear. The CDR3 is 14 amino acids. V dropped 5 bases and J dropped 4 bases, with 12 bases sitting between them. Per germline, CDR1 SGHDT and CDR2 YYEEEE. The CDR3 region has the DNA TGTGCCAGCAGTTCAGGAACCTTTAATGAAAAACTGTTTTTT. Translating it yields CASSSGTFNEKLFF. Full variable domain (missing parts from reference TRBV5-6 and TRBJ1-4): DAGVTQSPTHLIKTRGQQVTLRCSPKSGHDTVSWYQQALGQGPQFIFQYYEEEERQRGNFPDRFSGHQFPNYSSELNVNALLLGDSALYLCASSSGTFNEKLFFGSGTQLSVL.

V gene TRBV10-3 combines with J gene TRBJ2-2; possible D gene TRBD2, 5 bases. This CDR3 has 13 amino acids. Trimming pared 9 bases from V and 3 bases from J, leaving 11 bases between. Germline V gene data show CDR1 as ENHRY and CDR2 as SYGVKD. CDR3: CAMTDSYTGELFF. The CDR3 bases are TGTGCCATGACGGACTCATACACCGGGGAGCTGTTTTTT.

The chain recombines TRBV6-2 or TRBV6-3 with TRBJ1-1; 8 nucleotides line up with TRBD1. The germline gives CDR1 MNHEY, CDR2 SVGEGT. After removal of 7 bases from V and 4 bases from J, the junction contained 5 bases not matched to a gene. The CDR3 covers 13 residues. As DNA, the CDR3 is TGTGCCAGCAAGTACAGGGGGACCACTGAAGCTTTCTTT. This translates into CASKYRGTTEAFF.

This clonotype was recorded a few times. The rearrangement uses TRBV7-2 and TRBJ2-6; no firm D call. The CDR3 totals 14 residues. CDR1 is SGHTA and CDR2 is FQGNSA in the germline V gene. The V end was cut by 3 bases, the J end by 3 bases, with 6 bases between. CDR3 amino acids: CASSFLGGANVLTF. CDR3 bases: TGTGCCAGCAGCTTTCTGGGTGGGGCCAACGTCCTGACTTTC.

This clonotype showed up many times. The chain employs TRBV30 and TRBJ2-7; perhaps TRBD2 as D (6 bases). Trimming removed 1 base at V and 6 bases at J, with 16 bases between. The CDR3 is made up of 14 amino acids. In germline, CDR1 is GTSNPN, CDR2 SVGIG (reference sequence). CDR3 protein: CAWSAGLEGTEQYF. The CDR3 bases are TGTGCCTGGAGTGCGGGCTTGGAGGGGACCGAGCAGTACTTC. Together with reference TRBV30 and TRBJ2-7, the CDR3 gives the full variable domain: SQTIHQWPATLVQPVGSPLSLECTVEGTSNPNLYWYRQAAGRGLQLLFYSVGIGQISSEVPQNLSASRPQDRQFILSSKKLLLSDSGFYLCAWSAGLEGTEQYFGPGTRLTVT.

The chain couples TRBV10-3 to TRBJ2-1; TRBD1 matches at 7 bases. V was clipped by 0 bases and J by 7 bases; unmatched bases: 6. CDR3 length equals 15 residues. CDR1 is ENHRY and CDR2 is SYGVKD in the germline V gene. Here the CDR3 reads CAISESTGQRNEQFF. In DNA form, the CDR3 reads TGTGCCATCAGTGAGTCGACGGGACAGAGGAATGAGCAGTTCTTC.

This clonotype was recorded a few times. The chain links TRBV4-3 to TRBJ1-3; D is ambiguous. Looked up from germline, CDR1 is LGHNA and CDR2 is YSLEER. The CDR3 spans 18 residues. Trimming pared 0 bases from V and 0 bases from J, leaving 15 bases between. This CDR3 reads CASSQDRLGVLSGNTIYF. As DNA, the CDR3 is TGCGCCAGCAGCCAAGATCGATTGGGTGTGCTCTCTGGAAACACCATATATTTT.

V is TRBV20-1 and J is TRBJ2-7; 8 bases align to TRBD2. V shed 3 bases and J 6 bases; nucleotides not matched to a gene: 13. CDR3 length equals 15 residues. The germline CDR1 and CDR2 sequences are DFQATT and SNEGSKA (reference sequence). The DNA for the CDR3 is TGCAGTGCTAGGGACCTTTCGGCGGGAGGAGCCGAGCAGTACTTC. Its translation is CSARDLSAGGAEQYF.

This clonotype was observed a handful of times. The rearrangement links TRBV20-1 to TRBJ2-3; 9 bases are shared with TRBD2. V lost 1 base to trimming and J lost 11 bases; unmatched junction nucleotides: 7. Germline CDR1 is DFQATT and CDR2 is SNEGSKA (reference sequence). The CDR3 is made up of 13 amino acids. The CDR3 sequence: CSARAVAGVLQYF. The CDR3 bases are TGCAGTGCTAGAGCTGTAGCGGGAGTTTTGCAGTATTTT.

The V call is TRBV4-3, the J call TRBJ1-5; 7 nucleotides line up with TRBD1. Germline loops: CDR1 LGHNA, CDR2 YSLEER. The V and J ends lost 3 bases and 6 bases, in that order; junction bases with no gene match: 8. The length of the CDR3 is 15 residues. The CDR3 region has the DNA TGCGCCAGCAGCCAGGAGAGACAGGGCGCTCAGCCCCAGCATTTT. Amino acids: CASSQERQGAQPQHF.

The CDR3 nucleotides read TGTGCCAGCAGATATAGAGCGGGAGGCACAGATACGCAGTATTTT. Protein: CASRYRAGGTDTQYF. The chain employs TRBV7-2 and TRBJ2-3; TRBD2 aligns across 8 bases. Trimming removed 6 bases from V and 1 base from J; junction bases left unmatched: 6. This CDR3 is built from 15 residues. In germline, CDR1 is SGHTA, CDR2 FQGNSA.

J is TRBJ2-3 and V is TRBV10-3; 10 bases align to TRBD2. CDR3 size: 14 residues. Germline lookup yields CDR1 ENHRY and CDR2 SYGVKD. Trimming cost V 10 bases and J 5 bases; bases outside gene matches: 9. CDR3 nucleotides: TGTGCCACTAGCCCGCGACTAGCGGGAGATACGCAGTATTTT. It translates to CATSPRLAGDTQYF.

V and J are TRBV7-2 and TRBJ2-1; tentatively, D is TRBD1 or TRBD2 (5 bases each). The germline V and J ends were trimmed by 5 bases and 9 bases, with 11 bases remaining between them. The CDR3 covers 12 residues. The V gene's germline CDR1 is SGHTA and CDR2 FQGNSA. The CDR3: CASSLHGGEQFF. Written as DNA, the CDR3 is TGTGCCAGCAGCCTCCATGGGGGTGAGCAGTTCTTC.